What follows are 18 T cell receptor beta chains derived from one specimen sequenced in a study of cytomegalovirus exposure and HLA in healthy donors. PCR amplification relied on 60 Vbeta primers (plus 13 Jbeta primers). Profiled with immunoSEQ multiplex PCR; TCRdb holds only in-frame clones, not every one. The table lists some 89,000 clones, about four fifths of them singletons. Sequenced: PBMCs. The receptors stem from a woman under 40 in good health and CMV-seronegative.

This clone was detected only a few times. This sequence joins TRBV29-1 and TRBJ2-3; TRBD1 agrees at 7 bases. CDR1 is SQVTM, CDR2 ANQGSEA, per germline. The junction had 11 bases not matched to a gene; V was cut back by 2 bases and J by 3 bases. CDR3 length equals 16 residues. CDR3 region: CSVEPLDRAATDTQYF. Here the CDR3 DNA reads TGCAGCGTTGAACCCTTAGACAGGGCCGCGACAGATACGCAGTATTTT.

The chain employs TRBV27 and TRBJ1-1; possibly TRBD1 for D (5 bases). This CDR3 has 14 amino acids. Between the trimmed V and J ends, which lost 5 bases and 5 bases, there was a span of 15 bases. CDR1 and CDR2 from the germline V gene are MNHEY and SMNVEV (reference sequence). CDR3 sequence reads: CASSMTVRLTEAFF. In nucleotides, the CDR3 is TGTGCCAGCAGTATGACAGTAAGATTGACTGAAGCTTTCTTT.

This rearrangement joins TRBV19 to TRBJ1-5; D is uncertain. The V gene's germline CDR1 is LNHDA and CDR2 SQIVND (reference sequence). V lost 5 bases, J lost 1 base, and 6 bases lay in between. This CDR3 is 13 amino acids long. CDR3 nucleotide sequence: TGTGCCAGTAGTGCTCAGAGCAATCAGCCCCAGCATTTT. As protein: CASSAQSNQPQHF.

The rearrangement joins TRBV11-2 to TRBJ1-1; possible D gene TRBD1, 5 bases. Germline assignment: CDR1 SGHAT and CDR2 FQNNGV. V was cut by 3 bases and J by 9 bases, with 14 bases left in between. The CDR3 covers 13 residues. The CDR3 region is CASSFGGVGQAFF. DNA of the CDR3: TGTGCCAGCAGCTTCGGGGGGGTGGGTCAAGCTTTCTTT.

This clone was counted between two and nine times. This rearrangement joins TRBV6-5 to TRBJ1-4; D may be TRBD1 (5 bases). Germline V CDR1 and CDR2: MNHEY, SVGAGI. The CDR3 consists of 14 residues. V gave up 0 bases and J gave up 8 bases, with 10 bases separating them. The CDR3 nucleotides read TGTGCCAGCAGTTACTCCCAGGGTACGGAAAAACTGTTTTTT. Translation gives CASSYSQGTEKLFF.

The chain is built from TRBV4-3 and TRBJ1-2, with D unresolved. The CDR3 totals 15 residues. Per the germline V gene, CDR1 is LGHNA and CDR2 is YSLEER. Trimming took 0 bases from V and 8 from J, leaving 16 bases between them. The DNA for the CDR3 is TGCGCCAGCAGCCAAGATATTTTGGGAGGGATCGGCTACACCTTC. The encoded protein is CASSQDILGGIGYTF.

This clone was counted once. The sample holds other DNA sequences that translate to the same CDR3. This chain's CDR3 is CASSLRGYGYTF. Written as DNA, the CDR3 is TGTGCCAGCAGTTTGAGAGGGTATGGCTACACCTTC. V usage is TRBV28 and J usage is TRBJ1-2; D uncertain. Germline assignment: CDR1 MDHEN and CDR2 SYDVKM. Between the trimmed V and J ends, which lost 3 bases and 5 bases, there was a span of 7 bases. This CDR3 contains 12 residues.

Comment on this clone: At one boundary the junction diverges from the germline segment, which might be a read error. V and J are TRBV7-7 and TRBJ2-1; possibly TRBD2 for D (5 bases). In germline, CDR1 is SSHAT, CDR2 FNYEAQ (reference sequence). The CDR3 extends over 17 amino acids. The CDR3 nucleotides read TGTGCTAGCAGCTTCCGTACACTAGTTTGGTCCTACAATGAGCAGTTCTTC. Translation gives CASSFRTLVWSYNEQFF.

The chain joins TRBV6-1 to TRBJ1-1; possibly TRBD1 for D (5 bases). The V and J ends lost 4 bases and 1 base respectively, with 7 bases between them. The CDR3 loop spans 13 amino acids. Germline loops: CDR1 MNHNS, CDR2 SASEGT. CDR3 loop: CASSVDRNTEAFF. The CDR3 DNA sequence: TGTGCCAGCAGTGTAGACAGGAACACTGAAGCTTTCTTT.

V usage is TRBV5-1 and J usage is TRBJ1-1; D ambiguous. Looked up from germline, CDR1 is SGHRS and CDR2 is YFSETQ. The CDR3 spans 14 residues. Trimming removed 0 bases from V and 0 bases from J, with 6 bases in between. This chain's CDR3 is CASSLGQMNTEAFF. The CDR3 DNA sequence: TGCGCCAGCAGCTTGGGCCAGATGAACACTGAAGCTTTCTTT.

The genes are TRBV30 and TRBJ1-1; 11 bases match TRBD1. CDR3 size: 13 residues. V was pared by 3 bases and J by 4 bases, with 1 base of the junction left unmatched. CDR1 is GTSNPN, CDR2 SVGIG, per germline (reference sequence). The DNA for the CDR3 is TGTGCCTGGAGCGGACAGGGGGCCACTGAAGCTTTCTTT. Its translation is CAWSGQGATEAFF.

V and J are TRBV27 and TRBJ2-1; TRBD2 matches at 12 bases. Germline V gene lookup returns CDR1 MNHEY and CDR2 SMNVEV (reference sequence). The V segment lost 8 bases and the J segment 9 bases; nucleotides outside the gene matches: 11. The CDR3 runs 15 residues. The CDR3 region is CASVTSGGFFSEQFF. The DNA for the CDR3 is TGTGCCAGCGTTACTAGCGGGGGGTTTTTTAGTGAGCAGTTCTTC.

The chain recombines TRBV2 with TRBJ2-7; possibly TRBD1 for D (6 bases). V was cut by 7 bases and J by 6 bases, with 19 bases left in between. Looked up from germline, CDR1 is SNHLY and CDR2 is FYNNEI. There are 14 residues in the CDR3. The CDR3, as DNA: TGTGCCAGCAAGGGGGTAGCTAGCTCAGGCGAGCAGTACTTC. This gives the protein CASKGVASSGEQYF.

The J gene is TRBJ2-1, the V gene TRBV5-6; D possibly corresponds to TRBD2 (6 bases). This CDR3 is 14 amino acids long. The ends were cut back, 1 base at V and 14 bases at J, with 19 bases in the middle. Germline loops: CDR1 SGHDT, CDR2 YYEEEE. This CDR3 reads CASSLRGNPLFEFF. DNA of the CDR3: TGTGCCAGCAGCTTGCGCGGGAACCCCCTTTTTGAGTTCTTC.

This clone was counted once. This chain uses TRBV27 with TRBJ2-5; 7 bases match TRBD1. The DNA matches TRBJ2-7 better at its end, which makes the J call doubtful. The CDR3 has 13 amino acids. The germline V gene encodes CDR1 MNHEY and CDR2 SMNVEV (reference sequence). The CDR3 loop reads CASSFRGFAEQYF. The CDR3 region has the DNA TGTGCCAGCAGTTTCAGGGGGTTCGCCGAGCAGTACTTC.

Here the CDR3 DNA reads TGTGCCAGTAGTATGAAGGCAGGGGGCCTGCCAGATACGCAGTATTTT. Encoded protein: CASSMKAGGLPDTQYF. The gene calls are TRBV19 and TRBJ2-3; TRBD1 agrees at 8 bases. J was trimmed by 4 bases and V by 3 bases; bases with no gene match: 9. Germline CDR1 LNHDA, CDR2 SQIVND (reference sequence). CDR3 length: 16 amino acids.

The chain carries TRBV14 and TRBJ2-1, with TRBD2 matching over 9 bases. Losses at the gene ends were 3 bases for V and 8 bases for J; bases not matched to a gene: 11. CDR1 is SGHDN, CDR2 FVKESK, per germline. The CDR3 covers 16 residues. DNA for the CDR3: TGTGCCAGCAGCCACCCTATAGCGGGAGACTTGGATGAGCAGTTCTTC. Translated: CASSHPIAGDLDEQFF.

The CDR3 here is CASSGTGVHTIYF. The CDR3 DNA follows: TGTGCCAGTAGCGGGACAGGGGTACACACCATATATTTT. The chain recombines TRBV19 with TRBJ1-3, with 10 bases matching TRBD1. The CDR3 runs to 13 residues. V was pared by 6 bases and J by 8 bases, with 4 bases of the junction left unmatched. Germline CDR1 reads LNHDA; CDR2 reads SQIVND (reference sequence).